Listed below are T cell receptor beta chains from one sample, sequenced in a study of human T cells and chemical hapten exposure. TCRdb independently ran MiXCR on the RACE reads; one entry per CDR3 protein. The sample holds more than 70,000 distinct CDR3 sequences; roughly a tenth are singletons and the top ten take 1% to 1.2%. Sequencing used whole blood, obtained in connection with sensitization to the hapten diphenylcyclopropenone (DPC). The origin of the receptors is a woman aged 25 to 39 with alopecia areata. Some clones in this sample may be carry-over from other donors' samples. Both conserved end residues are part of each CDR3. A D gene is named only where the DNA matches it firmly. The listing skips clone size in some rows; elsewhere it reads once, few, many or a size class.

j_call: TRBJ2-7
d_call: NA
clone_size: many
v_call: TRBV7-2
cdr3_nt: TGTGCCAGCAGATCAGGGGCTGGGGAGCAGTACTTC
cdr3_aa: CASRSGAGEQYF

j_call: TRBJ1-2
d_call: NA
clone_size: many
v_call: TRBV29-1
cdr3_nt: TGCAGCGTTGAAGGGTCAATGGGGGGAGATGGCTACACCTTC
cdr3_aa: CSVEGSMGGDGYTF

j_call: TRBJ1-4
d_call: TRBD1
clone_size: many
v_call: TRBV20-1
cdr3_nt: TGCAGTGCTAGAGGGACAGGGGGCAATGAAAAACTGTTTTTT
cdr3_aa: CSARGTGGNEKLFF

j_call: TRBJ2-3
d_call: NA
clone_size: few
v_call: TRBV24-1
cdr3_nt: TGTGCCACCACCGGGACCTACACAGATACGCAGTATTTT
cdr3_aa: CATTGTYTDTQYF

j_call: TRBJ2-1
d_call: TRBD1
clone_size: NA
v_call: TRBV4-2
cdr3_nt: TGTGCCAGCAGCCATGGACAGGGGAGGGATGAGCAGTTCTTC
cdr3_aa: CASSHGQGRDEQFF

j_call: TRBJ2-6
d_call: NA
clone_size: many
v_call: TRBV7-6
cdr3_nt: TGTGCCAGCAGCTTCGGGAGTGGGGCCAACGTCCTGACTTTC
cdr3_aa: CASSFGSGANVLTF

j_call: TRBJ2-7
d_call: TRBD2
clone_size: NA
v_call: TRBV28
cdr3_nt: TGTGCCAGCAGTGCTAGCGGGAGACTCTACGAGCAGTACTTC
cdr3_aa: CASSASGRLYEQYF

j_call: TRBJ2-1
d_call: TRBD2
clone_size: many
v_call: TRBV11-2
cdr3_nt: TGTGCCAGCAGCAAGACGACCGGGACTAGCGATTCCTACAATGAGCAGTTCTTC
cdr3_aa: CASSKTTGTSDSYNEQFF

j_call: TRBJ2-1
d_call: TRBD2
clone_size: NA
v_call: TRBV15
cdr3_nt: TGTGCCACCAGCTTCTATAGAACTAGCGGGGGTTACAATGAGCAGTTCTTC
cdr3_aa: CATSFYRTSGGYNEQFF

j_call: TRBJ2-2
d_call: NA
clone_size: NA
v_call: TRBV5-1
cdr3_nt: TGCGCCAGCAGCTTGGTTCAGGGATTCACCGGGGAGCTGTTTTTT
cdr3_aa: CASSLVQGFTGELFF

j_call: TRBJ1-2
d_call: TRBD1
clone_size: many
v_call: TRBV20-1
cdr3_nt: TGCAGTGCTACCAGGACAGGGAGGGTTGGCTACACCTTC
cdr3_aa: CSATRTGRVGYTF

j_call: TRBJ2-7
d_call: TRBD2
clone_size: NA
v_call: TRBV6-2/TRBV6-3
cdr3_nt: TGTGCCAGCACCGACCTAGCGGTTAGCTACGAGCAGTACTTC
cdr3_aa: CASTDLAVSYEQYF

j_call: TRBJ1-2
d_call: TRBD1
clone_size: many
v_call: TRBV28
cdr3_nt: TGTGCCAGCAGTATGGACAGGTTCTATGGCTACACCTTC
cdr3_aa: CASSMDRFYGYTF

j_call: TRBJ2-7
d_call: TRBD1
clone_size: NA
v_call: TRBV18
cdr3_nt: TGTGCCAGCTCCCGGGACGGGACAGCAGCCTACGAGCAGTACTTC
cdr3_aa: CASSRDGTAAYEQYF

j_call: TRBJ1-1
d_call: NA
clone_size: many
v_call: TRBV30
cdr3_nt: TGTGCCTGGGATAACAGGGTGGGCACTGAAGCTTTCTTT
cdr3_aa: CAWDNRVGTEAFF

j_call: TRBJ2-1
d_call: NA
clone_size: few
v_call: TRBV28
cdr3_nt: TGTGCCACCCGGAGGCCCTCCTACAATGAGCAGTTCTTC
cdr3_aa: CATRRPSYNEQFF

j_call: TRBJ2-7
d_call: TRBD2
clone_size: many
v_call: TRBV5-1
cdr3_nt: TGCGCCAGCAGCGGGGGACTAGCCGACTCCTACGAGCAGTACTTC
cdr3_aa: CASSGGLADSYEQYF

j_call: TRBJ1-1
d_call: NA
clone_size: many
v_call: TRBV10-3
cdr3_nt: TGTGCCATCAGTGAGTCGGAGGATAAAGCTTTCTTT
cdr3_aa: CAISESEDKAFF

j_call: TRBJ1-4
d_call: NA
clone_size: few
v_call: TRBV28
cdr3_nt: TGTGCCAGCACCTCTACAGGGCTTCGGGAAAAACTGTTTTTT
cdr3_aa: CASTSTGLREKLFF

j_call: TRBJ2-5
d_call: NA
clone_size: many
v_call: TRBV7-7
cdr3_nt: TGTGCTAGCAGCTCCGACGTCATCCAAGAGACCCAGTACTTC
cdr3_aa: CASSSDVIQETQYF

j_call: TRBJ2-5
d_call: NA
clone_size: many
v_call: TRBV21-1
cdr3_nt: TGTGCCAGCAGGCCGAAAAAGGGGACAGGGGGTCCCGGAGGCCCCAAGACCCAGTACTTC
cdr3_aa: CASRPKKGTGGPGGPKTQYF

j_call: TRBJ2-5
d_call: NA
clone_size: many
v_call: TRBV6-2/TRBV6-3
cdr3_nt: TGTGCCAGCAGTTACCATCAGGGTATTGCAGAGACCCAGTACTTC
cdr3_aa: CASSYHQGIAETQYF

j_call: TRBJ2-1
d_call: TRBD2
clone_size: many
v_call: TRBV11-1
cdr3_nt: TGTGCCAGCAGAACAATAGCGGGAGGGTCCTACAATGAGCAGTTCTTC
cdr3_aa: CASRTIAGGSYNEQFF

j_call: TRBJ2-2
d_call: TRBD2
clone_size: NA
v_call: TRBV5-1
cdr3_nt: TGCGCCAGCAGCGGAGCGGGAGGGACGAACACCGGGGAGCTGTTTTTT
cdr3_aa: CASSGAGGTNTGELFF

j_call: TRBJ1-4
d_call: TRBD1
clone_size: NA
v_call: TRBV4-2
cdr3_nt: TGTGCCAGCAGCCAAGCGTCCGGGACAGGGGATGAAAAACTGTTTTTT
cdr3_aa: CASSQASGTGDEKLFF

j_call: TRBJ1-6
d_call: NA
clone_size: NA
v_call: TRBV30
cdr3_nt: TGTGCCTGGGGATCCTCCTTTTTCACCCTCCACTTT
cdr3_aa: CAWGSSFFTLHF

j_call: TRBJ2-7
d_call: TRBD2
clone_size: few
v_call: TRBV28
cdr3_nt: TGTGCCAGCAGTTTAGTGCAAGCGGGGTACGAGCAGTACTTC
cdr3_aa: CASSLVQAGYEQYF

j_call: TRBJ1-2
d_call: NA
clone_size: many
v_call: TRBV21-1
cdr3_nt: TGTGCCAGCAGCAAATTAGGGACAGCTAACTATGGCTACACCTTC
cdr3_aa: CASSKLGTANYGYTF

j_call: TRBJ1-3
d_call: NA
clone_size: many
v_call: TRBV18
cdr3_nt: TGTGCCAGCTCACCACCGGCAGCCTCTGGAAACACCATATATTTT
cdr3_aa: CASSPPAASGNTIYF

j_call: TRBJ1-1
d_call: NA
clone_size: few
v_call: TRBV5-1
cdr3_nt: TGCGCCAGCAGCCCTGGCCCCCCACGGGCAGGGCACGGGGACACTGAAGCTTTCTTT
cdr3_aa: CASSPGPPRAGHGDTEAFF

j_call: TRBJ1-6
d_call: NA
clone_size: NA
v_call: TRBV3-1
cdr3_nt: TGTGCCAGCAGCTTAAGTAATTCACCCCTCCACTTT
cdr3_aa: CASSLSNSPLHF

j_call: TRBJ1-1
d_call: NA
clone_size: many
v_call: TRBV29-1
cdr3_nt: TGCAGCGCAAGCGGGGCGAACACTGAAGCTTTCTTT
cdr3_aa: CSASGANTEAFF

j_call: TRBJ2-7
d_call: NA
clone_size: NA
v_call: TRBV29-1
cdr3_nt: TGCAGCGTGACCGGGCCTTCCTCCTACGAGCAGTACTTC
cdr3_aa: CSVTGPSSYEQYF

j_call: TRBJ2-7
d_call: TRBD2
clone_size: NA
v_call: TRBV20-1
cdr3_nt: TGCAGTGCTCCCTCCGGGACTAGCAGCGAGCAGTACTTC
cdr3_aa: CSAPSGTSSEQYF

j_call: TRBJ2-1
d_call: NA
clone_size: NA
v_call: TRBV20-1
cdr3_nt: TGCAGTGCTAGAGAAACGGTCTCCTACAATGAGCAGTTCTTC
cdr3_aa: CSARETVSYNEQFF

j_call: TRBJ1-1
d_call: TRBD1
clone_size: many
v_call: TRBV6-5
cdr3_nt: TGTGCCAGCAGTGCCCTTGCGGGACAGGGGGCCGGGAACACTGAAGCTTTCTTT
cdr3_aa: CASSALAGQGAGNTEAFF

j_call: TRBJ1-1
d_call: NA
clone_size: NA
v_call: TRBV12-3/TRBV12-4
cdr3_nt: TGTGCCAGCAGTCCTCCGAGAAAGGGGGTTGAAGCTTTCTTT
cdr3_aa: CASSPPRKGVEAFF

j_call: TRBJ1-2
d_call: TRBD1
clone_size: many
v_call: TRBV27
cdr3_nt: TGTGCCAGCAGTCGGACAGGAGGAAACTATGGCTACACCTTC
cdr3_aa: CASSRTGGNYGYTF

j_call: TRBJ1-5
d_call: NA
clone_size: many
v_call: TRBV7-9
cdr3_nt: TGTGCCAGCAGCTTGGGCTTGGGAGAGCCCCAGCATTTT
cdr3_aa: CASSLGLGEPQHF

j_call: TRBJ1-5
d_call: NA
clone_size: many
v_call: TRBV6-5
cdr3_nt: TGTGCCAGCAGTCGGCCTAATCAGCCCCAGCATTTT
cdr3_aa: CASSRPNQPQHF

j_call: TRBJ1-1
d_call: NA
clone_size: few
v_call: TRBV7-8
cdr3_nt: TGTGCCAGCAGCTTAGGCGAGGCCACTGAAGCTTTCTTT
cdr3_aa: CASSLGEATEAFF

j_call: TRBJ1-1
d_call: NA
clone_size: NA
v_call: TRBV12-2
cdr3_nt: TGTGCCAGCAGCTTAAGCTCGGTTTCGAACACTGAAGCTTTCTTT
cdr3_aa: CASSLSSVSNTEAFF

j_call: TRBJ2-3
d_call: NA
clone_size: many
v_call: TRBV27
cdr3_nt: TGTGCCAGCAGTTTGCTCCGTACAGGGGGGGGCACAGATACGCAGTATTTT
cdr3_aa: CASSLLRTGGGTDTQYF

j_call: TRBJ2-7
d_call: NA
clone_size: many
v_call: TRBV5-1
cdr3_nt: TGCGCCAGCAGCATAAGCGGGTCCTCCTACGAGCAGTACTTC
cdr3_aa: CASSISGSSYEQYF

j_call: TRBJ1-2
d_call: NA
clone_size: NA
v_call: TRBV5-1
cdr3_nt: TGCGCCAGCAGCCTGGACGGCAGGGAGAATGGCTACACCTTC
cdr3_aa: CASSLDGRENGYTF

j_call: TRBJ2-1
d_call: TRBD1
clone_size: many
v_call: TRBV12-3/TRBV12-4
cdr3_nt: TGTGCCAGCAGTTTGGTGACAGGGAGCGCTGAGCAGTTCTTC
cdr3_aa: CASSLVTGSAEQFF

j_call: TRBJ1-1
d_call: NA
clone_size: many
v_call: TRBV7-6
cdr3_nt: TGTGCCAGCAGCCCCCGCAGCACTGAAGCTTTCTTT
cdr3_aa: CASSPRSTEAFF

j_call: TRBJ1-4
d_call: NA
clone_size: few
v_call: TRBV18
cdr3_nt: NA
cdr3_aa: CASSYTVAATNEKLFF

j_call: TRBJ2-7
d_call: NA
clone_size: NA
v_call: TRBV28
cdr3_nt: TGTGCCAGCAGTGGAAACGAGCAGTACTTC
cdr3_aa: CASSGNEQYF

j_call: TRBJ2-7
d_call: NA
clone_size: few
v_call: TRBV25-1
cdr3_nt: TGTGCCAGCAGTGAGGCGAAGGAGCCCTACGAGCAGTACTTC
cdr3_aa: CASSEAKEPYEQYF

j_call: TRBJ2-6
d_call: NA
clone_size: few
v_call: TRBV7-9
cdr3_nt: TGTGCCAGCAGCTTAGACCGGGTGGCTGGGGCCAACGTCCTGACTTTC
cdr3_aa: CASSLDRVAGANVLTF

j_call: TRBJ1-6
d_call: TRBD1
clone_size: many
v_call: TRBV9
cdr3_nt: TGTGCCAGCAGCGTAAATCAAGGCGGGACAGTGAATTCACCCCTCCACTTT
cdr3_aa: CASSVNQGGTVNSPLHF

j_call: TRBJ1-4
d_call: NA
clone_size: few
v_call: TRBV2
cdr3_nt: TGTGCCAGCACCGACGGGGGAGGAGGTGAAAAACTGTTTTTT
cdr3_aa: CASTDGGGGEKLFF

j_call: TRBJ1-1
d_call: NA
clone_size: NA
v_call: TRBV3-1
cdr3_nt: TGTGCCAGCAGCAACAGGGACGGCACTGAAGCTTTCTTT
cdr3_aa: CASSNRDGTEAFF

j_call: TRBJ2-3
d_call: NA
clone_size: many
v_call: TRBV20-1
cdr3_nt: TGCAGTGCTAGAGATTTTGGGCAGCACACAGATACGCAGTATTTT
cdr3_aa: CSARDFGQHTDTQYF